One and the same sample provided the 25 T cell receptor beta chains below, sequenced in a study of Graves' ophthalmopathy and Graves' hyperthyroidism. TCR beta CDR3 amplification used RNA transcripts. HTBI primers served in a first-round RT-PCR, which a second-round multiplex PCR followed. TCRdb passed the multiplex PCR reads through MiXCR, listing each CDR3 protein once. The table lists 600,000 to 650,000 distinct CDR3 sequences, 22% of them singletons, with roughly 7.4% in the top ten. The specimen sequenced was peripheral blood. The receptors come from a woman between 18 and 29 years old with stable Graves' hyperthyroidism. Some clones in this sample may be carry-over from other donors' samples.

This clonotype was seen only a few times. V is TRBV20-1 and J is TRBJ2-2; D perhaps matches TRBD2 (7 bases). V was cut by 5 bases and J by 5 bases, with 15 bases left in between. Germline assignment: CDR1 DFQATT and CDR2 SNEGSKA (reference sequence). The CDR3 loop spans 14 amino acids. This CDR3 reads CSAEARGGTGELFF. The CDR3 DNA sequence: TGCAGTGCTGAGGCCAGGGGAGGGACCGGGGAGCTGTTTTTT.

To note about this clonotype: At one end the junction does not follow the germline gene, possibly because of a read error. This chain connects TRBV20-1 to TRBJ2-5, with TRBD2 as a possible D gene (5 bases). The CDR3 is 13 residues long. Germline values: CDR1 DFQATT, CDR2 SNEGSKA (reference sequence). The CDR3 sequence: CSASRTVQETKYF. For the CDR3, the DNA is TGCAGTGCTTCACGGACTGTTCAAGAGACCAAGTACTTC.

The sample holds many counts of this clonotype. The rearrangement uses TRBV27 and TRBJ2-7, with TRBD2 identical over 16 bases. The CDR3 has 17 residues. V lost 6 bases and J lost 7; bases outside the gene matches: 12. Germline CDR1 and CDR2: MNHEY and SMNVEV (reference sequence). Written as DNA, the CDR3 is TGTGCCAGCAGCCCCTATGGGACTAGCGGGAGGGCCAGTGAGCAGTACTTC. This codes for CASSPYGTSGRASEQYF.

This clonotype was counted ten times or more. The chain links TRBV7-2 to TRBJ1-1; D possibly corresponds to TRBD1 (6 bases). CDR1 is SGHTA and CDR2 is FQGNSA in the germline V gene. The CDR3 extends over 14 amino acids. V shed 5 bases and J shed 7 bases, with 17 bases lying between them. DNA for the CDR3: TGTGCCAGCAGCCGGCGGGGTACAGGGAGTGAAGCTTTCTTT. Translated: CASSRRGTGSEAFF.

This clonotype was detected many times. This may arise from a read error, as a much more abundant clone is one base away. The gene calls are TRBV27 and TRBJ1-2; 8 bases map to TRBD1. Germline trimming cut 6 bases from V and 4 bases from J; bases unmatched to any gene: 7. The CDR3 totals 14 residues. Germline CDR1 is MNHEY and CDR2 is SMNVEV (reference sequence). CDR3 coding DNA: TGTGCCAGCAGGCGACAGGGGACGAGCTATGGCTACACCTTC. Translation: CASRRQGTSYGYTF.

This chain joins TRBV12-3 or TRBV12-4 and TRBJ2-5; the match to TRBD1 covers 10 bases. This CDR3 is 15 amino acids long. J gave up 5 bases and V 6 bases, and 9 bases lay outside the gene matches. The CDR3, as DNA: TGTGCCAGCAGCGGGGACAGGGGAGTTGGGGAGACCCAGTACTTC. Translating it yields CASSGDRGVGETQYF.

The chain links TRBV19 to TRBJ1-5; D call uncertain. Looked up from germline, CDR1 is LNHDA and CDR2 is SQIVND (reference sequence). The CDR3 consists of 15 residues. V was trimmed by 5 bases and J by 3 bases, leaving 14 bases between them. The CDR3 DNA sequence: TGTGCCAGTAGTCCACAGCTGGGGAACAATCAGCCCCAGCATTTT. This gives the protein CASSPQLGNNQPQHF.

This clonotype turned up a few times. The chain uses TRBV2 and TRBJ1-2; D perhaps matches TRBD1 (5 bases). Trimming cost V 6 bases and J 4 bases, with 9 bases left between them. The CDR3 totals 12 residues. The germline V gene encodes CDR1 SNHLY and CDR2 FYNNEI. This CDR3 is CASRAGGYGYTF. The CDR3 DNA reads as TGTGCCAGCAGGGCCGGGGGCTATGGCTACACCTTC.

This chain uses TRBV12-3 or TRBV12-4 with TRBJ2-5; D perhaps matches TRBD2 (7 bases). CDR3 length: 16 amino acids. V was cut by 6 bases and J by 0 bases, with 17 bases left in between. CDR3 protein: CASSGGGGPYQETQYF. The CDR3 DNA follows: TGTGCCAGCAGCGGGGGCGGGGGACCGTACCAAGAGACCCAGTACTTC.

The V call is TRBV7-2, the J call TRBJ2-2, with TRBD2 identical over 9 bases. Trimming took 0 bases from V and 4 from J; bases not matched to a gene: 3. Germline CDR1 and CDR2: SGHTA and FQGNSA. The CDR3 has 16 residues. The CDR3 DNA follows: TGTGCCAGCAGCTTAGCGCTAGCGGGGATCACCGGGGAGCTGTTTTTT. Its protein is CASSLALAGITGELFF. The variable domain in full, completed from reference TRBV7-2 and TRBJ2-2, reads GAGVSQSPSNKVTEKGKDVELRCDPISGHTALYWYRQSLGQGLEFLIYFQGNSAPDKSGLPSDRFSAERTGGSVSTLTIQRTQQEDSAVYLCASSLALAGITGELFFGEGSRLTVL.

This clonotype was recorded once. V is TRBV20-1 and J is TRBJ2-7; D is uncertain. In germline, CDR1 is DFQATT, CDR2 SNEGSKA (reference sequence). There are 13 residues in the CDR3. For the CDR3, the DNA is TGCAGAGCCGCCACAAGCAGGAGATACGAGCAGTACTTC. This codes for CRAATSRRYEQYF.

Only a few counts were recorded for this clonotype. This chain joins TRBV18 and TRBJ2-7; 13 nucleotides line up with TRBD2. The germline gives CDR1 KGHSH, CDR2 LQKENI. There are 16 residues in the CDR3. V lost 6 bases to trimming and J lost 1 base; unmatched junction nucleotides: 6. CDR3 residues: CASSQGLAGASYEQYF. The CDR3 coding sequence is TGTGCCAGCTCGCAAGGACTAGCGGGGGCATCCTACGAGCAGTACTTC.

This clonotype was recorded many times. J is TRBJ2-4 and V is TRBV12-3 or TRBV12-4; D is unclear. The V gene lost 3 bases and the J gene lost 12 bases, with 12 bases spanning the gap. This CDR3 is 12 amino acids long. CDR3 in amino acids: CASSFVSKAQYF. In DNA, the CDR3 is TGTGCCAGCAGTTTTGTGTCGAAGGCTCAGTACTTC.

This clonotype was counted between two and nine times. V and J are TRBV12-3 or TRBV12-4 and TRBJ2-2, with 8 nucleotides matching TRBD1. There are 17 residues in the CDR3. V trimming: 7 bases; J trimming: 3 bases; junction bases outside the gene matches: 13. CDR3 amino acids: CASTSRSGGYDTGELFF. The CDR3 DNA follows: TGTGCCAGCACCTCCCGGTCAGGGGGCTACGACACCGGGGAGCTGTTTTTT.

This clonotype occurred many times. The V and J genes are TRBV6-2 or TRBV6-3 and TRBJ2-7, with a weak D call TRBD1 (5 bases). The CDR3 length is 15 residues. Germline assignment: CDR1 MNHEY and CDR2 SVGEGT. Trimming shortened V by 5 bases and J by 1 base, and 15 bases separated the two germline ends. As DNA, the CDR3 is TGTGCCAGCAGTCTCGGACAAATAAGTTCCTACGAGCAGTACTTC. Its protein product is CASSLGQISSYEQYF.

The sample holds many counts of this clonotype. This CDR3 is CASSYAVAGPYEQYF. DNA of the CDR3: TGTGCCAGCAGTTACGCGGTAGCGGGACCCTACGAGCAGTACTTC. V and J are TRBV6-5 and TRBJ2-7, with 8 bases identical to TRBD2. This CDR3 has 15 residues. After removal of 2 bases from V and 2 bases from J, the junction contained 5 bases not matched to a gene. Looked up from germline, CDR1 is MNHEY and CDR2 is SVGAGI.

This clonotype occurred many times. The chain combines TRBV28 with TRBJ1-5; possibly TRBD1 for D (6 bases). Germline assignment: CDR1 MDHEN and CDR2 SYDVKM. V lost 6 bases and J 2 bases, leaving 8 bases between the germline ends. The CDR3 is made up of 13 amino acids. The CDR3 DNA is TGTGCCAGCAGCCCAGGGGGCAATCAGCCCCAGCATTTT. It encodes CASSPGGNQPQHF.

Many counts were recorded for this clonotype. The rearrangement uses TRBV6-1 and TRBJ1-5; D remains unclear. The CDR3 contains 17 residues. In germline, CDR1 is MNHNS, CDR2 SASEGT. Trimming left V 1 base short and J 2 bases short, with 15 bases between. This CDR3 is CASSEGIVRGGNQPQHF. The CDR3 DNA reads TGTGCCAGCAGTGAAGGGATAGTTCGCGGCGGCAATCAGCCCCAGCATTTT.

This clonotype was detected only a few times. This sequence may be a read error, since a much larger clone differs from it by one base. V is TRBV27 and J is TRBJ2-7; 8 bases fit TRBD1. The germline V gene encodes CDR1 MNHEY and CDR2 SMNVEV (reference sequence). The junction had 3 bases not matched to a gene; V was cut back by 6 bases and J by 2 bases. The CDR3 is 13 residues long. In DNA form, the CDR3 reads TGTGCCAGCAGACAGGGGGGTGCCTACGAGCAGTACTTC. As protein: CASRQGGAYEQYF.

The chain carries TRBV7-2 and TRBJ2-7, with D perhaps given as TRBD1 or TRBD2 (7 bases each). V was pared by 1 base and J by 3 bases, with 19 bases between. This CDR3 has 17 amino acids. Germline lookup yields CDR1 SGHTA and CDR2 FQGNSA. The CDR3 bases are TGTGCCAGCAGCTTAGTCGCCAGGGGGACGGGAGGCTACGAGCAGTACTTC. Its translation: CASSLVARGTGGYEQYF.

This clonotype was picked up many times. The rearrangement joins TRBV20-1 to TRBJ2-7, with D possibly being TRBD1 or TRBD2 (5 bases each). The V gene lost 1 base and the J gene lost 3 bases, with 19 bases spanning the gap. Germline V gives CDR1 DFQATT, CDR2 SNEGSKA (reference sequence). There are 16 residues in the CDR3. The CDR3 nucleotides read TGCAGTGCTAGAGTCGGGACCTGGGGCAGGGACTACGAGCAGTACTTC. Encoded protein: CSARVGTWGRDYEQYF.

The gene calls are TRBV19 and TRBJ1-1; a weak D match, TRBD1 (5 bases). The V end was cut by 6 bases, the J end by 1 base, with 12 bases between. The CDR3 contains 14 residues. Germline V lookup: CDR1 LNHDA, CDR2 SQIVND (reference sequence). The chain's CDR3 is CASRTQVGNTEAFF. CDR3 bases: TGTGCCAGTAGGACACAGGTTGGGAACACTGAAGCTTTCTTT.

This rearrangement joins TRBV20-1 to TRBJ2-7; possible D gene TRBD2, 5 bases. Trimming removed 3 bases at V and 1 base at J, with 16 bases between. Germline V gene data show CDR1 as DFQATT and CDR2 as SNEGSKA (reference sequence). The length of the CDR3 is 15 residues. The CDR3 coding sequence is TGCAGTGCTAGCGGGGTTCACCTCAGTTCCTACGAGCAGTACTTC. Protein: CSASGVHLSSYEQYF.

This clonotype has at least ten counts. The chain couples TRBV13 to TRBJ2-2; tentative D call: TRBD1 (5 bases). This CDR3 spans 13 amino acids. Trimming pared 5 bases from V and 5 bases from J, leaving 9 bases between. Germline V gene sequence: CDR1 PRHDT, CDR2 FYEKMQ (reference sequence). The DNA of the CDR3 is TGTGCCAGCAGCCTGGACAAGACCGGGGAGCTGTTTTTT. As protein: CASSLDKTGELFF. Looking up the rest from reference TRBV13 and TRBJ2-2 gives the full variable domain: AAGVIQSPRHLIKEKRETATLKCYPIPRHDTVYWYQQGPGQDPQFLISFYEKMQSDKGSIPDRFSAQQFSDYHSELNMSSLELGDSALYFCASSLDKTGELFFGEGSRLTVL.

This clonotype was detected ten times or more. The rearrangement uses TRBV2 and TRBJ1-2, with D unresolved. The V end lost 5 bases, the J end lost 0 bases, and 13 bases lay between the germline ends. CDR1 SNHLY and CDR2 FYNNEI come from the germline V gene. CDR3 length: 15 residues. The CDR3 here is CASSTQIGANYGYTF. Written as DNA, the CDR3 is TGTGCCAGCAGTACGCAAATCGGGGCTAACTATGGCTACACCTTC.